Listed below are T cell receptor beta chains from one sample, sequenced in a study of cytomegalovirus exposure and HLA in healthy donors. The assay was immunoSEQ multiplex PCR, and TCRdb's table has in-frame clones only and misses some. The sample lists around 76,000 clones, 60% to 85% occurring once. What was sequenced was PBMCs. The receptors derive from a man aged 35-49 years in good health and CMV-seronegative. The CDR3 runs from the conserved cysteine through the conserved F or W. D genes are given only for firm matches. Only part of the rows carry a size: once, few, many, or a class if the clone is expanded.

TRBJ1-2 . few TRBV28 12 CASSPLYYGYTF TGTGCCAGCAGTCCTTTATATTATGGCTACACCTTC
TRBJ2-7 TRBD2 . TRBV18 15 CASSPPGTRRGEQYF TGTGCCAGCTCACCACCTGGGACTAGACGGGGGGAGCAGTACTTC
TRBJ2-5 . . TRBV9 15 CASSVGQGTQETQYF TGTGCCAGCAGCGTAGGCCAGGGAACCCAAGAGACCCAGTACTTC
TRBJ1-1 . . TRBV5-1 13 CASGRGSNTEAFF TGCGCCAGCGGCAGGGGTTCGAACACTGAAGCTTTCTTT
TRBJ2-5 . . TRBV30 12 CAWSGGHETQYF TGTGCCTGGAGTGGGGGGCACGAGACCCAGTACTTC
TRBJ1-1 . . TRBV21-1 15 CASSMRGPINTEAFF TGTGCCAGCAGCATGCGGGGGCCGATCAACACTGAAGCTTTCTTT
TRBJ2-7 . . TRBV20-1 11 CSAPQGLEQYF TGCAGTGCCCCTCAGGGGCTCGAGCAGTACTTC
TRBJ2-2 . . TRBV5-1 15 CASSPGGGGTGELFF TGCGCCAGCAGCCCTGGAGGGGGGGGCACCGGGGAGCTGTTTTTT
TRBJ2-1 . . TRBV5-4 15 CASSSQQGGDNEQFF TGTGCCAGCAGCTCTCAACAGGGGGGGGACAATGAGCAGTTCTTC
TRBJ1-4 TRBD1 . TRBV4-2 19 CASSQPIMGQGAEGEKLFF TGTGCCAGCAGCCAACCAATAATGGGACAGGGGGCCGAAGGCGAAAAACTGTTTTTT
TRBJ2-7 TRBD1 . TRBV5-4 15 CASRSGQGRFYEQYF TGTGCCAGCAGGAGCGGACAGGGGCGTTTTTACGAGCAGTACTTC
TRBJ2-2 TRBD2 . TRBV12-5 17 CASGLVRAGGNTGELFF TGTGCTAGTGGTTTGGTACGGGCGGGAGGTAACACCGGGGAGCTGTTTTTT
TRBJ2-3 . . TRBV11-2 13 CASSRAITDTQYF TGTGCCAGCAGCCGTGCTATCACAGATACGCAGTATTTT
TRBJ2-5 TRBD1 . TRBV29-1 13 CSVSDRVRETQYF TGCAGCGTTTCGGACAGGGTGAGAGAGACCCAGTACTTC
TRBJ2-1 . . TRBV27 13 CASLRVGGNEQFF TGTGCCAGCCTCCGGGTGGGGGGCAATGAGCAGTTCTTC